The 25 T cell receptor beta chains presented below share a single source sample, sequenced in a study of lymphopenia after photon versus proton radiotherapy (dated by TCRdb to the late 2010s). Library preparation used the immunoSEQ multiplex PCR assay. The table comes from immuneACCESS by way of TCRdb, which keeps in-frame sequences with V and J called. Part of the clones is missing from these tables; in studies checked, under half for an unresolved V gene and the rest for unknown reasons. In this sample the table shows about 58,000 clones, approximately 88% of which occur a single time. 2.1% of the sample goes to the ten largest clones. Sequenced material: peripheral blood, taken from a patient treated with proton-based radiotherapy. The receptor source for this set is a man aged 55 to 70 with pancreatic cancer.

The genes are TRBV5-1 and TRBJ1-2, with a weak D call TRBD1 (6 bases). Deletions cut 0 bases from V and 4 bases from J, with 19 bases between. Germline CDR1 reads SGHRS; CDR2 reads YFSETQ. The CDR3 length is 17 residues. The CDR3 reads CASSLGGLRGRSYGYTF. The CDR3 region has the DNA TGCGCCAGCAGCTTGGGAGGTTTGCGGGGGCGAAGCTATGGCTACACCTTC.

The gene calls are TRBV4-2 and TRBJ1-3, with no clear D. Trimming removed 0 bases at V and 4 bases at J, with 10 bases between. The germline gives CDR1 LGHNA, CDR2 YNFKEQ. This CDR3 contains 15 residues. The CDR3 protein is CASSQEKAGGNTIYF. In nucleotides, the CDR3 is TGTGCCAGCAGCCAAGAGAAAGCAGGCGGAAACACCATATATTTT.

The chain joins TRBV19 to TRBJ1-2; possibly TRBD1 for D (5 bases). Germline values: CDR1 LNHDA, CDR2 SQIVND (reference sequence). V was cut by 6 bases and J by 8 bases, with 25 bases left in between. There are 16 residues in the CDR3. CDR3 sequence reads: CASRPGDFTNSAGYTF. In DNA form, the CDR3 reads TGTGCCAGTAGACCCGGGGACTTCACAAACTCTGCGGGCTACACCTTC.

The chain carries TRBV30 and TRBJ1-3; possibly TRBD1 for D (6 bases). The CDR3 runs 14 residues. V lost 2 bases and J lost 0, with 8 bases in between. Per germline, CDR1 GTSNPN and CDR2 SVGIG (reference sequence). The CDR3 protein is CAWSTGASGNTIYF. For the CDR3, the DNA is TGTGCCTGGAGTACGGGGGCCTCTGGAAACACCATATATTTT.

The chain combines TRBV19 with TRBJ1-1, with 7 bases fitting TRBD1. V trimming: 7 bases; J trimming: 1 base; junction bases outside the gene matches: 3. The CDR3 length is 13 residues. In germline, CDR1 is LNHDA, CDR2 SQIVND (reference sequence). CDR3 loop: CASKEGANTEAFF. CDR3 nucleotide sequence: TGTGCCAGTAAAGAGGGGGCGAACACTGAAGCTTTCTTT.

The CDR3 protein is CASSLRGGYEQYF. CDR3 in DNA: TGTGCCAGCAGCTTAAGGGGCGGTTACGAGCAGTACTTC. The chain joins TRBV11-3 to TRBJ2-7; a weak D match, TRBD1 (5 bases). The CDR3 consists of 13 residues. With 2 bases removed from V and 4 bases from J, the gap between germline ends came to 9 bases. Germline V CDR1 and CDR2: SGHNT, YENEEA.

V gene TRBV7-2 combines with J gene TRBJ2-3, with 12 nucleotides matching TRBD2. The CDR3 runs to 18 residues. The germline CDR1 and CDR2 sequences are SGHTA and FQGNSA. Trimming at V came to 1 base and at J to 5 bases, leaving 10 bases not matched to a gene. DNA for the CDR3: TGTGCCAGCAGCTTAGGGACTAGCGGGATAAGGGTGGGAGATACGCAGTATTTT. Amino acids: CASSLGTSGIRVGDTQYF. Using reference TRBV7-2 and TRBJ2-3 for the parts outside the CDR3, the full variable domain is GAGVSQSPSNKVTEKGKDVELRCDPISGHTALYWYRQSLGQGLEFLIYFQGNSAPDKSGLPSDRFSAERTGGSVSTLTIQRTQQEDSAVYLCASSLGTSGIRVGDTQYFGPGTRLTVL.

The rearrangement uses TRBV5-1 and TRBJ2-1; D might be TRBD1 or TRBD2, each matching 5 bases. Trimming shortened V by 3 bases and J by 0 bases, and 13 bases separated the two germline ends. CDR1 SGHRS and CDR2 YFSETQ come from the germline V gene. The CDR3 loop spans 16 amino acids. The CDR3 is CASSSLGRASYNEQFF. For the CDR3, the DNA is TGCGCCAGCAGCTCCCTGGGGCGGGCCTCCTACAATGAGCAGTTCTTC.

The chain combines TRBV7-2 with TRBJ1-2; D is unresolved. This CDR3 spans 15 amino acids. The germline V gene encodes CDR1 SGHTA and CDR2 FQGNSA. Between the trimmed V and J ends, which lost 5 bases and 6 bases, there was a span of 19 bases. The chain's CDR3 is CASSVNGLRENGYTF. CDR3 sequence (DNA): TGTGCCAGCAGCGTAAACGGTCTCCGGGAGAATGGCTACACCTTC.

The chain has TRBV27 and TRBJ1-4, with D possibly matching TRBD1 (5 bases). CDR1 MNHEY and CDR2 SMNVEV come from the germline V gene (reference sequence). Trimming cost V 3 bases and J 4 bases, with 12 bases left between them. This CDR3 is 15 amino acids long. CDR3 nucleotides: TGTGCCAGCAGTTTGTCCGGGACCTATAATGAAAAACTGTTTTTT. Encoded protein: CASSLSGTYNEKLFF. The entire variable domain, with the rest obtained from reference TRBV27 and TRBJ1-4, is as follows: EAQVTQNPRYLITVTGKKLTVTCSQNMNHEYMSWYRQDPGLGLRQIYYSMNVEVTDKGDVPEGYKVSRKEKRNFPLILESPSPNQTSLYFCASSLSGTYNEKLFFGSGTQLSVL.

This clone has a single count. This chain uses TRBV6-6 with TRBJ2-7; unclear D gene. Germline assignment: CDR1 MNHNY and CDR2 SVGAGI (reference sequence). Trimming took off 5 bases at V and 3 bases at J, with 5 bases between the two ends. The CDR3 spans 11 residues. The CDR3 DNA is TGTGCCAGCAGTGCTGGCTACGAGCAGTACTTC. This translates into CASSAGYEQYF.

This chain joins TRBV9 and TRBJ2-2, with D unresolved. The V gene's germline CDR1 is SGDLS and CDR2 YYNGEE. The ends were cut back, 4 bases at V and 6 bases at J, with 10 bases in the middle. This CDR3 region has 13 residues. CDR3 in amino acids: CASSRLTSGELFF. CDR3 DNA: TGTGCCAGCAGCCGCCTAACCTCCGGGGAGCTGTTTTTT.

The chain links TRBV6-1 to TRBJ2-7; D tentatively reads TRBD1 or TRBD2 (5 bases each). The CDR3 is 13 amino acids. V was clipped by 4 bases and J by 3 bases, with 10 bases between them. Per the germline V gene, CDR1 is MNHNS and CDR2 is SASEGT. The CDR3, as DNA: TGTGCCAGCAGTGCCACAGGACTCTACGAGCAGTACTTC. Amino acid sequence: CASSATGLYEQYF.

This clone was detected once. CDR3 sequence: CASSQGGEQYF. The CDR3, as DNA: TGTGCCAGTAGTCAGGGAGGCGAGCAGTACTTC. The V gene is TRBV19, the J gene TRBJ2-7, with TRBD2 as a possible D gene (6 bases). The CDR3 has 11 residues. Germline V gene data show CDR1 as LNHDA and CDR2 as SQIVND (reference sequence). Trimming took off 5 bases at V and 6 bases at J, with 8 bases between the two ends.

This clone appeared once. The germline gene is not matched at one end of the junction; a read error may be the cause. This rearrangement joins TRBV27 to TRBJ1-4, with 9 bases identical to TRBD1. The CDR3 sequence is 14 residues long. Germline V gene data show CDR1 as MNHEY and CDR2 as SMNVEV (reference sequence). Written as DNA, the CDR3 is TGTACCAGCAGTTTACAGACAGGGGGGGAAAAACTGTTTTTT. Amino acid sequence: CTSSLQTGGEKLFF.

In its sample, this clone was seen a few times. The rearrangement joins TRBV2 to TRBJ2-2; D is ambiguous. Germline CDR1 is SNHLY and CDR2 is FYNNEI. With 2 bases removed from V and 5 bases from J, the gap between germline ends came to 15 bases. This CDR3 region has 16 residues. The CDR3 DNA reads as TGTGCCAGCAGTGAAAGTCGAGTTTTTGGGACCGGGGAGCTGTTTTTT. It specifies CASSESRVFGTGELFF.

This clone was seen a handful of times. J is TRBJ2-3 and V is TRBV29-1, with 12 nucleotides matching TRBD1. V lost 5 bases and J lost 6; bases outside the gene matches: 6. CDR1 and CDR2 from the germline V gene are SQVTM and ANQGSEA. The CDR3 extends over 14 amino acids. The CDR3 region is CSVFGTGGGDTQYF. The DNA for the CDR3 is TGCAGCGTTTTCGGGACAGGGGGCGGTGATACGCAGTATTTT.

The rearrangement joins TRBV5-1 to TRBJ2-1; possibly TRBD1 for D (6 bases). This CDR3 is built from 20 residues. Trimming removed 4 bases from V and 1 base from J, with 27 bases in between. Looked up from germline, CDR1 is SGHRS and CDR2 is YFSETQ. This chain's CDR3 is CASSPTPLRGPRRSYNEQFF. The CDR3 coding sequence is TGCGCCAGCAGCCCCACCCCCCTCAGGGGCCCGCGAAGGTCCTACAATGAGCAGTTCTTC.

The CDR3 here is CASSSHHRGRTDTQYF. In nucleotides, the CDR3 is TGTGCCAGCAGTTCCCATCACAGGGGTCGGACAGATACGCAGTATTTT. The J gene is TRBJ2-3, the V gene TRBV28, with 7 bases aligning to TRBD1. The junction had 10 bases not matched to a gene; V was cut back by 4 bases and J by 3 bases. This CDR3 comprises 16 residues. CDR1 and CDR2 from the germline V gene are MDHEN and SYDVKM.

This rearrangement joins TRBV28 to TRBJ1-4, with 7 bases fitting TRBD1. The J segment lost 9 bases and the V segment lost 2 bases, leaving 3 bases of the junction unmatched. There are 13 residues in the CDR3. Germline CDR1 is MDHEN and CDR2 is SYDVKM. Written as DNA, the CDR3 is TGTGCCAGCAGTTTAGGACAGGAAAAAAAACTGTTTTTT. Its translation: CASSLGQEKKLFF.

The chain combines TRBV7-3 with TRBJ2-7, with D unresolved. Germline V gives CDR1 SGHTA, CDR2 FQGTGA. Deletions cut 2 bases from V and 3 bases from J, with 17 bases between. The CDR3 covers 16 residues. The CDR3 DNA follows: TGTGCCAGCAGCTTAGCCCCCGGTGGGCCGGGCTACGAGCAGTACTTC. As protein: CASSLAPGGPGYEQYF.

The chain combines TRBV6-5 with TRBJ2-7; 10 bases fit TRBD2. J was trimmed by 4 bases and V by 6 bases; bases with no gene match: 9. The germline V gene has CDR1 MNHEY and CDR2 SVGAGI. The CDR3 length is 15 residues. DNA of the CDR3: TGTGCCAGCAGCGCCCCCGGGACTAGCGTTTACGAGCAGTACTTC. Its protein product is CASSAPGTSVYEQYF.

This clone occurred once. This rearrangement joins TRBV7-9 to TRBJ1-1; no definite D call. The CDR3 is made up of 14 amino acids. CDR1 and CDR2 (germline): SEHNR, FQNEAQ (reference sequence). The germline V and J ends were trimmed by 1 base and 1 base, with 7 bases remaining between them. The CDR3 DNA sequence: TGTGCCAGCAGCTTAGACGTCGGGAACACTGAAGCTTTCTTT. It yields the protein CASSLDVGNTEAFF.

This clone was seen more than once but under ten times. This sequence joins TRBV19 and TRBJ2-2; TRBD2 matches 9 bases. There are 15 residues in the CDR3. The germline V gene encodes CDR1 LNHDA and CDR2 SQIVND (reference sequence). The J segment lost 1 base and the V segment lost 6 bases, leaving 3 bases of the junction unmatched. CDR3 protein: CASSRAGGNTGELFF. The DNA for the CDR3 is TGTGCCAGTAGCAGAGCGGGAGGGAACACCGGGGAGCTGTTTTTT.

The V and J genes are TRBV6-1 and TRBJ2-7, with D hard to call. The CDR3 spans 13 residues. Germline V gene sequence: CDR1 MNHNS, CDR2 SASEGT. V dropped 2 bases and J dropped 4 bases, with 9 bases sitting between them. The CDR3 DNA reads TGTGCCAGCAGTGAATTCGTATTTTACGAGCAGTACTTC. Its protein is CASSEFVFYEQYF.